This T cell receptor beta chain derives from a study of T cell responses to AZD1222 COVID-19 vaccine (TCRdb year 2021). Regarding the research as a whole: TCR sequencing covered 230 to 250 trial participants: 200 to 220 given two doses of AZD1222 and around 26 given two doses of MenACWY control vaccine. Enrollment into the trials was organized by age into subgroups of 18-55, 56-69 and 70-plus years, and those subgroups contained roughly 150, 30 and 60 TCR-sequenced participants, respectively.

The CDR3 regions of human TCRbeta chains were analyzed by immunosequencing. In the original analysis: TCRs in the repertoires were compared against a reference library of SARS-CoV-2-specific TCRs that had been generated with the MIRA antigen-specificity platform. Breadth was defined as the fraction of unique TCRs that were SARS-CoV-2-associated. Depth was defined as the fraction of total T cells that were SARS-CoV-2-associated. Using the MIRA data, each spike-specific TCR was mapped to the spike region that the TCR reacts to and placed in a CD4 or CD8 class. Log10-transformed breadth and depth values were compared by one-way ANOVA with Sidak's multiple comparisons tests. Sourced from immuneACCESS, this table was stored by TCRdb with only in-frame sequences that have V and J called. A share of the clones is absent; for the studies checked, an unresolved V gene accounts for under half, and the remainder has no known explanation. The V and J calls and clone size were taken over from that table, and D and trimming were inferred from the DNA. The sample table holds approximately 150,000 clones, of which 75% to 95% were seen once. Less than 3.5% of the sample goes to the ten largest clones.

Read against the paper, the sample's time point label means: about 28 days (+/-7) after the second vaccine dose. AZD1222 recipients whose second dose came at about 4 weeks and those whose second dose came at about 12 weeks were combined into one group, since spike-specific TCR depth and breadth did not differ between the two schedules. Samples from vaccinated people were obtained from the UK trials COV001 and COV002, which included a single-blind randomized controlled phase 2/3 trial of AZD1222 (ChAdOx1 nCoV-19) in healthy adults. For TCRbeta chain sequencing, PBMC samples were collected from trial participants at day 0 and at day 28 after the second dose. Comments on this clone: Its specific antigen is unknown. Base qualities are not recorded, but no much larger clone differs from it by a single base.

Broader findings and caveats from the paper: After two AZD1222 doses, both the breadth and the depth of spike-specific TCRs were significantly higher than at day 0 and than in MenACWY recipients. Only six AZD1222 recipients were SARS-CoV-2 seropositive at baseline, limiting conclusions about previously exposed vaccinees. Reportedly, almost half of the unique spike-specific TCRs recognized epitopes lying outside the regions that are mutated in the B.1.351 and B.1.1.7 variants. The vaccine-associated CD4 TCRs covered the entire spike protein, and the dominant responses fell in regions 160-218 and 743-854. No day 14 peak-response samples were available, so repertoires were characterized only after the peak T cell response. Most participants were white British and females outnumbered males, and the authors suggested that clonal diversity may have been underestimated. In the small 56-69-year group, the increase in depth fell short of significance, most likely because of low power.

Including cysteine and phenylalanine, the CDR3 has 19 amino acids. Here the CDR3 DNA is all that survives: 57 bases in frame from base 1. CDR1 SGHVS and CDR2 FQNEAQ are derived from the germline V gene. Germline trimming: 2 bases from V, 0 bases from J; junction bases outside gene matches: 6. This chain joins TRBV7-8 to TRBJ2-6; TRBD2 agrees with 11 junctional bases. The receptor was isolated from an adult who received the AZD1222 COVID-19 vaccine. Sequencing used peripheral blood, obtained 28 days after the second AZD1222 dose. The nucleotides are TGTGCCAGCAGCTTAAGGATAGCGGGGGGGTACTCTGGGGCCAACGTCCTGACTTTC. The resulting protein is CASSLRIAGGYSGANVLTF.